One sample yielded the 8 T cell receptor beta chains listed below, sequenced in a study of OX40 agonist ivuxolimab in advanced cancers. The protocol was immunoSEQ multiplex PCR, while the TCRdb copy is restricted to in-frame clones and leaves out a portion. The table lists 60,000 to 65,000 clones, under 95% of them singletons. The sequenced sample was CD4+ or CD8+ T cells sorted from blood, obtained in a trial of the OX40 agonist ivuxolimab. Source of these receptors: an adult with an advanced solid tumor such as melanoma, head and neck, liver or kidney cancer.

V gene TRBV30 combines with J gene TRBJ2-5; TRBD2 aligns across 8 bases. The CDR3 covers 18 residues. Germline trimming cut 0 bases from V and 2 bases from J; bases unmatched to any gene: 14. The V gene's germline CDR1 is GTSNPN and CDR2 SVGIG (reference sequence). The CDR3 sequence is CAWSVGFAGTRPQETQYF. The CDR3 region has the DNA TGTGCCTGGAGTGTAGGTTTCGCGGGGACTAGACCTCAAGAGACCCAGTACTTC. Using reference TRBV30 and TRBJ2-5 for the parts outside the CDR3, the full variable domain is SQTIHQWPATLVQPVGSPLSLECTVEGTSNPNLYWYRQAAGRGLQLLFYSVGIGQISSEVPQNLSASRPQDRQFILSSKKLLLSDSGFYLCAWSVGFAGTRPQETQYFGPGTRLLVL.

This clone was seen only once. This chain joins TRBV27 and TRBJ1-1, with TRBD1 matching 12 bases. V lost 3 bases and J lost 4; bases outside the gene matches: 12. This CDR3 has 18 residues. The germline CDR1 and CDR2 sequences are MNHEY and SMNVEV (reference sequence). The CDR3 here is CASSLNPGTGGFGTEAFF. As DNA, the CDR3 is TGTGCCAGCAGTTTGAACCCCGGGACAGGGGGCTTCGGCACTGAAGCTTTCTTT.

The V and J genes are TRBV19 and TRBJ1-5; TRBD1 matches at 10 bases. This CDR3 region has 15 residues. J was trimmed by 7 bases and V by 5 bases; bases with no gene match: 8. Per the germline V gene, CDR1 is LNHDA and CDR2 is SQIVND (reference sequence). The chain's CDR3 is CASSARDRGVQPQHF. The CDR3 DNA follows: TGTGCCAGTAGTGCCCGGGACAGGGGCGTGCAGCCCCAGCATTTT.

The chain couples TRBV6-5 to TRBJ2-1; D unresolved. Germline lookup yields CDR1 MNHEY and CDR2 SVGAGI. CDR3 length: 14 amino acids. V lost 0 bases and J lost 4, with 7 bases in between. The CDR3 DNA is TGTGCCAGCAGTTACTCGTATGATTACAATGAGCAGTTCTTC. Amino acids: CASSYSYDYNEQFF.

In DNA, the CDR3 is TGTGCCAGCAGTTTGAGGAGACTGACAGGGGCTTTACAGGAGCAGTACTTC. Encoded protein: CASSLRRLTGALQEQYF. The V gene is TRBV27, the J gene TRBJ2-7, with 8 bases fitting TRBD1. The CDR3 is 17 residues long. The ends lost 3 bases at V and 7 bases at J; junction bases unmatched: 17. Germline CDR1 MNHEY, CDR2 SMNVEV (reference sequence).

The V call is TRBV6-1, the J call TRBJ2-1; 15 bases are a match to TRBD2. This CDR3 is built from 15 residues. The germline gives CDR1 MNHNS, CDR2 SASEGT. The V gene end was trimmed by 7 bases and the J gene end by 3 bases; junction bases not matched to a gene: 1. The CDR3 here is CASTGLAGGYNEQFF. CDR3 nucleotides: TGTGCCAGCACGGGACTAGCGGGAGGCTACAATGAGCAGTTCTTC.

The chain is built from TRBV9 and TRBJ1-4; the D is unclear. Germline V gives CDR1 SGDLS, CDR2 YYNGEE. V gave up 3 bases and J gave up 0 bases, with 12 bases separating them. The CDR3 spans 16 residues. This chain's CDR3 is CASSASYSPTNEKLFF. The CDR3 coding sequence is TGTGCCAGCAGCGCCTCCTACTCCCCAACTAATGAAAAACTGTTTTTT.

The chain is built from TRBV28 and TRBJ1-5; 9 positions agree with TRBD1. The CDR3 sequence is 14 residues long. Per the germline V gene, CDR1 is MDHEN and CDR2 is SYDVKM. With V trimmed by 2 bases and J by 4 bases, 0 bases remained unmatched. CDR3 coding DNA: TGTGCCAGCAGTTTAGGACAGGGGAATCAGCCCCAGCATTTT. The encoded protein is CASSLGQGNQPQHF. The whole variable domain, remainder taken from reference TRBV28 and TRBJ1-5, is DVKVTQSSRYLVKRTGEKVFLECVQDMDHENMFWYRQDPGLGLRLIYFSYDVKMKEKGDIPEGYSVSREKKERFSLILESASTNQTSMYLCASSLGQGNQPQHFGDGTRLSIL.